Listed below are T cell receptor beta chains from one sample, sequenced in a study of intratumoral heterogeneity in liver cancer. TCRdb keeps only in-frame clones here, not all; method: immunoSEQ multiplex PCR. The repertoire holds 20,000 or so clones, with 73% as singletons. The sequenced sample was tumor-adjacent normal tissue, obtained before any cancer treatment. The source is a woman in her 70s with hepatocellular carcinoma. Each CDR3 is given with its conserved first and last residue. Each record gives: CDR3 DNA, CDR3 protein, clone size, D gene, J gene, V gene. D genes are given only for firm matches. Clone size is stated in some rows and not others, as once, few, many or a class when expanded.

DNA: TGTGCCAGCAGTTTAGGAGGTGTGGGGCTGGCACCCCTCCACTTT
CDR3: CASSLGGVGLAPLHF
size: few
D: .
J: TRBJ1-6
V: TRBV28

DNA: TGTGCCAGCAGCTACTGGGGAGGGTCCGAAGCTTTCTTT
CDR3: CASSYWGGSEAFF
size: .
D: .
J: TRBJ1-1
V: TRBV5-4

DNA: TGTGCCAGCAGCCGCGCGGGGGGTACTGCCAATGAAAAACTGTTTTTT
CDR3: CASSRAGGTANEKLFF
size: .
D: .
J: TRBJ1-4
V: TRBV7-9

DNA: TGTGCCAGCAGTCGCGCCAAAACCGGGACAGCCGCGGGCTATGGCTACACCTTC
CDR3: CASSRAKTGTAAGYGYTF
size: .
D: TRBD1
J: TRBJ1-2
V: TRBV6-6

DNA: TGTGCCAGCAGCCGCGACGCCACCTACGAGCAGTACTTC
CDR3: CASSRDATYEQYF
size: medium-sized
D: .
J: TRBJ2-7
V: TRBV7-8

DNA: TGCAGCACCTGCTCCCTAGGGGCGGGACTACGGGAAACTAGCAATCAGCCCCAGCATTTT
CDR3: CSTCSLGAGLRETSNQPQHF
size: .
D: .
J: TRBJ1-5
V: TRBV29-1

DNA: TGTGCCAGCAGTTTTTACGGCTCTGAAGCTTTCTTT
CDR3: CASSFYGSEAFF
size: once
D: .
J: TRBJ1-1
V: TRBV28

DNA: TGTGCCAGCAGCCAAGGGACATTTTTAAGGGGAACCGATTCACCCCTCCACTTT
CDR3: CASSQGTFLRGTDSPLHF
size: few
D: .
J: TRBJ1-6
V: TRBV3-1/TRBV3-2

DNA: TGTGCCAGCAGTTACCTCACCCCAGGGGCCACCGGGGAGCTGTTTTTT
CDR3: CASSYLTPGATGELFF
size: .
D: .
J: TRBJ2-2
V: TRBV6-5

DNA: TGCAGCGTTGTCGGTCCGACCGGGGAGCTGTTTTTT
CDR3: CSVVGPTGELFF
size: large
D: .
J: TRBJ2-2
V: TRBV29-1

DNA: TGCAGCGCTGGGCGGGACACCGACGAGCAGTACTTC
CDR3: CSAGRDTDEQYF
size: .
D: .
J: TRBJ2-7
V: TRBV29-1

DNA: TGTGCCACCAGTGATAGCCAGACAGCAACCTACGAGCAGTACTTC
CDR3: CATSDSQTATYEQYF
size: once
D: .
J: TRBJ2-7
V: TRBV24-1

DNA: TGTGCCATCAGTGAGTCGTTTCAGGGCAGCACAGATACGCAGTATTTT
CDR3: CAISESFQGSTDTQYF
size: .
D: .
J: TRBJ2-3
V: TRBV10-3

DNA: TGTGCCAGCAGCTCGGCTGGGACAGCCTTCGGTCGTCCCCAGCATTTT
CDR3: CASSSAGTAFGRPQHF
size: .
D: TRBD1
J: TRBJ1-5
V: TRBV7-8

DNA: TGTGCCAGCTCAACCGGGACAATGAATTCACCCCTCCACTTT
CDR3: CASSTGTMNSPLHF
size: .
D: .
J: TRBJ1-6
V: TRBV6-6

DNA: TGTGCCAGCTCACCATCCCGTGGGGCAGCGGAGGCGTCTGGGGCCAACGTCCTGACTTTC
CDR3: CASSPSRGAAEASGANVLTF
size: .
D: .
J: TRBJ2-6
V: TRBV18

DNA: TGCGCCAGCAGCCAAGATCCAGGGGCGGGTGGCTATGGCTACACCTTC
CDR3: CASSQDPGAGGYGYTF
size: .
D: .
J: TRBJ1-2
V: TRBV4-1

DNA: TGCGCCAGCAGCCAAGCGGCTAGTGACAGGGCCTACGAGCAGTACTTC
CDR3: CASSQAASDRAYEQYF
size: few
D: TRBD1
J: TRBJ2-7
V: TRBV4-1

DNA: TGTGCCAGCAGTGTACAGGCAGCCTATGGCTACACCTTC
CDR3: CASSVQAAYGYTF
size: .
D: .
J: TRBJ1-2
V: TRBV2

DNA: TGCGCCAGCAGCCAAGATACCGTGGCAGGGGCTAACTATGGCTACACCTTC
CDR3: CASSQDTVAGANYGYTF
size: .
D: .
J: TRBJ1-2
V: TRBV4-1

DNA: TGCGCCAGCAGCTTGGGACTAGGCCAAGAGACCCAGTACTTC
CDR3: CASSLGLGQETQYF
size: .
D: .
J: TRBJ2-5
V: TRBV5-1

DNA: TGCAGCGTTGGGGGGACTAGCGGATACAATGAGCAGTTCTTC
CDR3: CSVGGTSGYNEQFF
size: .
D: TRBD2
J: TRBJ2-1
V: TRBV29-1

DNA: TGCGCCAGCACCACAGGGTACTCCTACAATGAGCAGTTCTTC
CDR3: CASTTGYSYNEQFF
size: .
D: .
J: TRBJ2-1
V: TRBV10-2

DNA: TGTGCCAGCAGTGCAAGGACAGGGCTAGATACGCAGTATTTT
CDR3: CASSARTGLDTQYF
size: .
D: TRBD1
J: TRBJ2-3
V: TRBV7-2

DNA: TGTGCCAGCAGCCCGGAACTAGCGGGAGGCGGGGAGCTGTTTTTT
CDR3: CASSPELAGGGELFF
size: .
D: TRBD2
J: TRBJ2-2
V: TRBV7-9

DNA: TGTGCCAGCAGCCGACAGGGGTCGTCGGAAAAACTGTTTTTT
CDR3: CASSRQGSSEKLFF
size: .
D: TRBD1
J: TRBJ1-4
V: TRBV5-4

DNA: TGTGCCAGTAGTATTATTAGGACAGGGGGCGCCTACGAGCAGTACTTC
CDR3: CASSIIRTGGAYEQYF
size: .
D: TRBD1
J: TRBJ2-7
V: TRBV19

DNA: TGCGCCAGCCGACAGGGACTGAACACTGAAGCTTTCTTT
CDR3: CASRQGLNTEAFF
size: .
D: TRBD1
J: TRBJ1-1
V: TRBV4-1

DNA: TGTGCCAGCAGACTAGCGGGAGGGGGTAAGGATGAGCAGTTCTTC
CDR3: CASRLAGGGKDEQFF
size: few
D: TRBD2
J: TRBJ2-1
V: TRBV3-1/TRBV3-2

DNA: TGCGCCAGCAGTTCAGGGGTTGGTGAAGCTTTCTTT
CDR3: CASSSGVGEAFF
size: few
D: .
J: TRBJ1-1
V: TRBV10-1

DNA: TGCAGCGTTGAAGGCCAGGGGGCGGCCGGGGAGCTGTTTTTT
CDR3: CSVEGQGAAGELFF
size: .
D: TRBD1
J: TRBJ2-2
V: TRBV29-1

DNA: TGCGCCAGCAGCTTGTCTGGGGCGCTTGGGGCCAACGTCCTGACTTTC
CDR3: CASSLSGALGANVLTF
size: .
D: .
J: TRBJ2-6
V: TRBV5-1

DNA: TGCAGCGTTGGGTTAGGCCAGAGCACAGATACGCAGTATTTT
CDR3: CSVGLGQSTDTQYF
size: .
D: .
J: TRBJ2-3
V: TRBV29-1

DNA: TGTGCCAGCAGCCAACGTGGAGGGAGCGACTATGGCTACACCTTC
CDR3: CASSQRGGSDYGYTF
size: .
D: .
J: TRBJ1-2
V: TRBV3-1/TRBV3-2

DNA: TGTGCCAGCAGCCTTGGGACTAGCGGGGGATACAATGAGCAGTTCTTC
CDR3: CASSLGTSGGYNEQFF
size: .
D: TRBD2
J: TRBJ2-1
V: TRBV11-3

DNA: TGCAGCGGACTTGTCACAGATACGCAGTATTTT
CDR3: CSGLVTDTQYF
size: .
D: .
J: TRBJ2-3
V: TRBV29-1

DNA: TGTGCCAGTAGTATAGCCCAGGACAGGTCCCACGAGCAGTACTTC
CDR3: CASSIAQDRSHEQYF
size: .
D: TRBD1
J: TRBJ2-7
V: TRBV19

DNA: TGTGCCAGCAGTTTTGCTAGCGGGGTTTACAATGAGCAGTTCTTC
CDR3: CASSFASGVYNEQFF
size: .
D: TRBD2
J: TRBJ2-1
V: TRBV27

DNA: TGCGCCAGCAGCACCGGGACAGGGTGGGGCGGAGAGACCCAGTACTTC
CDR3: CASSTGTGWGGETQYF
size: .
D: TRBD1
J: TRBJ2-5
V: TRBV5-1

DNA: TGTGCCAGCAGCCAACAGGGAGCGGTCGGCTACACCTTC
CDR3: CASSQQGAVGYTF
size: .
D: .
J: TRBJ1-2
V: TRBV7-9

DNA: TGTGCCAGCAGCCAAACACTGGACAGGGGGTTCGATCAGCCCCAGCATTTT
CDR3: CASSQTLDRGFDQPQHF
size: once
D: TRBD1
J: TRBJ1-5
V: TRBV3-1/TRBV3-2

DNA: TGTGCCAGCAGGCCCTTTAGCTCTGGCACCGGGGAGCTGTTTTTT
CDR3: CASRPFSSGTGELFF
size: .
D: .
J: TRBJ2-2
V: TRBV9

DNA: TGTGCCAGCAGCCAAGGACCAGGGACCCAGTACTTC
CDR3: CASSQGPGTQYF
size: .
D: .
J: TRBJ2-5
V: TRBV3-1/TRBV3-2

DNA: TGTGCCAGCTCACCAAAGGGAGGGTCGACTGGCTACACCTTC
CDR3: CASSPKGGSTGYTF
size: once
D: .
J: TRBJ1-2
V: TRBV18

DNA: TGTGCCAGCAGTCCCCGCGGGACTAGCGGGAGGGGTGAGACCCAGTACTTC
CDR3: CASSPRGTSGRGETQYF
size: .
D: TRBD2
J: TRBJ2-5
V: TRBV6-6

DNA: TGCGCCAGCAGCTTGGTTATCGGGCCCAGCTCCTACAATGAGCAGTTCTTC
CDR3: CASSLVIGPSSYNEQFF
size: .
D: .
J: TRBJ2-1
V: TRBV5-1

DNA: TGTGCCAGCAGCCCACTTCAGACAGACCCTGCAACTGAAGCTTTCTTT
CDR3: CASSPLQTDPATEAFF
size: .
D: .
J: TRBJ1-1
V: TRBV14

DNA: TGTGCCATCCAACTTAGTCGGTTCGATGAGCAGTTCTTC
CDR3: CAIQLSRFDEQFF
size: medium-sized
D: .
J: TRBJ2-1
V: TRBV6-5

DNA: TGTGCCACTACGGATGCAGATACGCAGTATTTT
CDR3: CATTDADTQYF
size: few
D: .
J: TRBJ2-3
V: TRBV28

DNA: TGCAGCGTTGACCAGGGAGGGGATGAAAAACTGTTTTTT
CDR3: CSVDQGGDEKLFF
size: .
D: .
J: TRBJ1-4
V: TRBV29-1

DNA: TGTGCCAGCAGTCGGGAGTACGAGCAGTACTTC
CDR3: CASSREYEQYF
size: once
D: .
J: TRBJ2-7
V: TRBV28

DNA: TGTGCCAGCAGTTTGCCAGGGAGGTTTTCACCCCTCCACTTT
CDR3: CASSLPGRFSPLHF
size: .
D: .
J: TRBJ1-6
V: TRBV28

DNA: TGTGCCAGCACCTACAGCGGGTATGGCTACACCTTC
CDR3: CASTYSGYGYTF
size: few
D: .
J: TRBJ1-2
V: TRBV2